This T cell receptor (beta chain) was profiled in a study of blood T cell repertoires in COVID-19. Overall study: PBMCs, B-cell-depleted T cells, or T cells were the source of the cDNA or gDNA that made up the material.

In the authors' methods: How many nucleated cells were present was estimated from reference gene primer amplification. Sequenced by immunoSEQ multiplex PCR; TCRdb stores in-frame clones only, minus some. That table is the source of V, J and clone size, and D and trimming were worked out from the DNA. The sample records over 90,000 clones, approximately 87% being singletons. Per the germline V gene, CDR1 is SGHTA and CDR2 is FQGTGA. The CDR3 has 13 amino acids. With 5 bases removed from V and 7 bases from J, the gap between germline ends came to 14 bases. The sample was peripheral blood. This clonotype was obtained from a human donor in a cohort sampled during active or convalescent COVID-19. V and J are TRBV7-3 and TRBJ1-2; the D gene is possibly TRBD1 (6 bases). The chain's CDR3 is CASSPQGNGGYTF. CDR3 bases: TGTGCCAGCAGCCCGCAGGGGAATGGTGGCTACACCTTC.